This T cell receptor beta chain is drawn from a study of low-dose radiotherapy and immunotherapy resistance in tumors. This clonotype was counted between two and nine times. Alpha- and beta-chain coverage of first-strand cDNA came from TRAV- and TRBV-specific primers. With a constant-region primer and a V-primer adapter, TCRs were subjected to 20 to 25 PCR cycles of amplification. One entry per CDR3 protein results from TCRdb running MiXCR on the reads. The table lists 15,000 to 20,000 distinct CDR3 sequences, approximately 70% of them singletons. CDR1 and CDR2 from the germline V gene are MDHEN and SYDVKM. The V end was cut by 6 bases, the J end by 4 bases, with 12 bases between. The CDR3 is 14 residues long.

The V call is TRBV28, the J call TRBJ1-4; D perhaps matches TRBD1 (6 bases). The receptor comes from a human donor with advanced metastatic prostate, ovarian, gallbladder or colorectal cancer (not recorded which). This table probably holds off-target reads from a library built for another chain. CDR3 nucleotides: TGTGCCAGCAGCTACAGGGCCATTAATGAAAAACTGTTTTTT. It yields the protein CASSYRAINEKLFF. The full variable domain, with the rest looked up from reference TRBV28 and TRBJ1-4, is DVKVTQSSRYLVKRTGEKVFLECVQDMDHENMFWYRQDPGLGLRLIYFSYDVKMKEKGDIPEGYSVSREKKERFSLILESASTNQTSMYLCASSYRAINEKLFFGSGTQLSVL.